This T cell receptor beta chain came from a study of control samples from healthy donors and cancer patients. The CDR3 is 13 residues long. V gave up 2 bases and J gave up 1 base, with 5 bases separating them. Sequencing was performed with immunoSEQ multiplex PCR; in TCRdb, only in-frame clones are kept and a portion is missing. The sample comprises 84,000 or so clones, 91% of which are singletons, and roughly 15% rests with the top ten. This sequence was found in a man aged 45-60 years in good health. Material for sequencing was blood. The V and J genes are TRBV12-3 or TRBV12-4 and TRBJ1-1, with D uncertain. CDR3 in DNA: TGTGCCAGCAGTTTATATCAGAACACTGAAGCTTTCTTT. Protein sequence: CASSLYQNTEAFF.